Listed below are T cell receptor beta chains from one sample, sequenced in a study of shared clonotypes between healthy human individuals. Only in-frame clones appear in the TCRdb table, and some are missing; sequencing was by immunoSEQ multiplex PCR. The table records millions of clones, roughly 93% of them present only once. Sequencing was done on a sample of naive CD4+ T cells from PBMCs. Source of these receptors: a man between 18 and 35 years old in good health. Some clones in this sample may be carry-over from other donors' samples. CDR3s include the opening cysteine and the closing phenylalanine or tryptophan. D genes are given only for firm matches. Clone size is stated in some rows and not others, as once, few, many or a class when expanded.

v_gene,j_gene,d_gene,abundance,CDR3nt,CDR3aa
TRBV6-4,TRBJ1-1,TRBD1,-,TGTGCCAGCAGCAGACAGGGAGGAACTGAAGCTTTCTTT,CASSRQGGTEAFF
TRBV5-4,TRBJ2-7,-,-,TGTGCCAGCAGCTTGGTGGCAGGCAACGAGCAGTACTTC,CASSLVAGNEQYF
TRBV28,TRBJ2-5,TRBD2,-,TGTGCCAGCAGTTTGCTAGCGGGAGGGGGGGGAGAGACCCAGTACTTC,CASSLLAGGGGETQYF
TRBV5-1,TRBJ2-1,-,-,TGCGCCAGCAGCTTGGACATAGTTGCGGGGGCGGGTTACAATGAGCAGTTCTTC,CASSLDIVAGAGYNEQFF
TRBV28,TRBJ1-4,TRBD1,-,TGTGCCAGCAGTCCCCCCGGGCAGGGGGCGGGTGAAAAACTGTTTTTT,CASSPPGQGAGEKLFF
TRBV30,TRBJ2-5,TRBD2,-,TGTGCCTGGAGCCGAACCCGGACTAGCGGATCGTACCAAGAGACCCAGTACTTC,CAWSRTRTSGSYQETQYF
TRBV2,TRBJ2-5,-,-,TGTGCCAGCAGTGAGTATGCAGAGACCCAGTACTTC,CASSEYAETQYF
TRBV7-2,TRBJ2-7,TRBD1,-,TGTGCCAGCAGCTTATATGTTTCCAGGGGGTTTAGCTACGAGCAGTACTTC,CASSLYVSRGFSYEQYF
TRBV19,TRBJ2-7,-,-,TGTGCCAGTAGTATTTTGGGGGCGAGCTCCTACGAGCAGTACTTC,CASSILGASSYEQYF
TRBV30,TRBJ2-2,-,few,TGTGCCTGGAGCCCAGGGGTCGGGGAGCTGTTTTTT,CAWSPGVGELFF
TRBV5-1,TRBJ2-7,-,-,TGCGCCAGCAGCATCACAGGGAGCTCCTACGAGCAGTACTTC,CASSITGSSYEQYF
TRBV27,TRBJ2-7,TRBD2,-,TGTGCCAGCAGTGTAAACGCCACTGTACTAGCGGTGATCTACGAGCAGTACTTC,CASSVNATVLAVIYEQYF
TRBV28,TRBJ2-1,-,-,TGTGCCAGCAGGGACATGGTGGGAGGTCCCTACAATGAGCAGTTCTTC,CASRDMVGGPYNEQFF
TRBV2,TRBJ2-1,TRBD1,-,TGTGCCAGCAGGGCGCCAGGGGGCACCTACAATGAGCAGTTCTTC,CASRAPGGTYNEQFF
TRBV5-8,TRBJ2-7,TRBD1,-,TGTGCCAGCAGCTCGGGACAGGCAATTATCTACGAGCAGTACTTC,CASSSGQAIIYEQYF
TRBV29-1,TRBJ2-5,TRBD2,-,TGCAGCGTCGGGACTAGCGGGAGCGGGACCCAGTACTTC,CSVGTSGSGTQYF
TRBV18,TRBJ2-7,-,-,TGTGCCAGCTCACCACCCTCCCGCTACGAGCAGTACTTC,CASSPPSRYEQYF
TRBV2,TRBJ2-1,TRBD1,-,TGTGCCAAACAGGGGAAGATGAATGAGCAGTTCTTC,CAKQGKMNEQFF
TRBV18,TRBJ1-4,TRBD1,-,TGTGCCAGCTCACCAGATGGACAGGGTGGTGAAAAACTGTTTTTT,CASSPDGQGGEKLFF
TRBV19,TRBJ2-5,-,-,TGTGCCAGTAGTATCCTGGGGCAGGGACGCGAGACCCAGTACTTC,CASSILGQGRETQYF
TRBV29-1,TRBJ2-3,TRBD2,-,TGCAGCGTTGAATCTAGCGGGAACGCAGATACGCAGTATTTT,CSVESSGNADTQYF
TRBV9,TRBJ1-3,-,-,TGTGCCAGCAGCGAGCGGAACGGAAGGGCTGGAAACACCATATATTTT,CASSERNGRAGNTIYF
TRBV5-6,TRBJ2-7,-,-,TGTGCCAGCAGCTTTTTTTACAGGACCTACGAGCAGTACTTC,CASSFFYRTYEQYF
TRBV6-1,TRBJ1-5,-,-,TGTGCCAGCAGTGAAGGGGAGGCTCGGCATTTT,CASSEGEARHF
TRBV7-2,TRBJ2-7,-,-,TGTGCCAGCAGCTTATTGGGCTACGAGCAGTACTTC,CASSLLGYEQYF
TRBV6-6,TRBJ2-2,-,-,TGTGCCAGCAGTTCCTCATCAACCGGGGAGCTGTTTTTT,CASSSSSTGELFF
TRBV18,TRBJ2-1,TRBD1,-,TGTGCCAGCTCACCAGGGACAGCTTACAATGAGCAGTTCTTC,CASSPGTAYNEQFF
TRBV9,TRBJ1-2,TRBD1,-,TGTGCCAGCAGCCCCCGGGACAGACATTCGTACGGCTACACCTTC,CASSPRDRHSYGYTF
TRBV7-9,TRBJ2-1,TRBD2,-,TGTGCCAGCAGCTTATTGACGGGAGGGTTCAATGAGCAGTTCTTC,CASSLLTGGFNEQFF
TRBV7-6,TRBJ2-1,TRBD2,-,TGTGCCAGCAGCTCGTCACTAGCGGGAGTGGCCTACAATGAGCAGTTCTTC,CASSSSLAGVAYNEQFF
TRBV7-2,TRBJ1-1,-,-,TGTGCCAGCAGCTTAATACCAGTAGTCACTGAAGCTTTCTTT,CASSLIPVVTEAFF
TRBV5-1,TRBJ2-1,-,-,TGCGCCAGCAGCTTACAGGGTGGGCCCAATGAGCAGTTCTTC,CASSLQGGPNEQFF
TRBV7-2,TRBJ2-1,TRBD2,-,TGTGCCAGCAGCTTAGACGGGAGGGCTCTAGATGAGCAGTTCTTC,CASSLDGRALDEQFF
TRBV7-3,TRBJ2-3,-,-,TGTGCCAGCAGCTTGCTGGCTAGCGTCGACCCAGATACGCAGTATTTT,CASSLLASVDPDTQYF
TRBV14,TRBJ2-1,TRBD2,-,TGTGCCAGCAGCCTACTAGCGGATAGCTCCTACAATGAGCAGTTCTTC,CASSLLADSSYNEQFF
TRBV19,TRBJ2-2,-,-,TGTGCCAGTGGGGTCGGGGGCATCGGGGAGCTGTTTTTT,CASGVGGIGELFF
TRBV9,TRBJ2-3,-,-,TGTGCCAGCAGCGTAAGGTCCTCCGGCACAGATACGCAGTATTTT,CASSVRSSGTDTQYF
TRBV6-5,TRBJ2-3,TRBD2,once,TGTGCCAGCAGTTTAGCGGGAGCGGAAGATACGCAGTATTTT,CASSLAGAEDTQYF
TRBV29-1,TRBJ1-1,-,few,TGCAGCGTTGACATCTCCATGAACACTGAAGCTTTCTTT,CSVDISMNTEAFF
TRBV5-1,TRBJ2-5,-,-,TGCGCCAGCAGCGTCGGACTGCGCGGAGAGACCCAGTACTTC,CASSVGLRGETQYF
TRBV7-3,TRBJ1-5,-,-,TGTGCCAGCAGCCCGGCATTCGGTCAGCCCCAGCATTTT,CASSPAFGQPQHF
TRBV20-1,TRBJ2-7,-,few,TGCAGTACCCGGTCCTACGAGCAGTACTTC,CSTRSYEQYF
TRBV29-1,TRBJ1-2,TRBD1,-,TGCAGCGTGAGGGGGGGGACAGGTGATACTAACTATGGCTACACCTTC,CSVRGGTGDTNYGYTF
TRBV7-9,TRBJ1-1,-,-,TGTGCCAGCAGCTTAGGCCTGTTCGCTCGGGGGAGTGCTGTGGAAGCTTTCTTT,CASSLGLFARGSAVEAFF
TRBV7-2,TRBJ2-3,-,-,TGTGCCAGCAGCTTCCTTTTTTTTCAAGCGTATAGCACAGATACGCAGTATTTT,CASSFLFFQAYSTDTQYF
TRBV4-1,TRBJ1-1,TRBD1,-,TGCGCCAGCAGCCAACCAAGGGTGACAGGGTGGACTGAAGCTTTCTTT,CASSQPRVTGWTEAFF
TRBV5-6,TRBJ1-3,-,-,TGTGCCAGCAGCTTCCGCAGGGTAAACACCATATATTTT,CASSFRRVNTIYF
TRBV5-8,TRBJ2-7,-,-,TGTGCCAGCAGCTCGAGGCAGGTACCTGACGAGCAGTACTTC,CASSSRQVPDEQYF
TRBV5-1,TRBJ1-1,-,-,TGCGCCAGCAGCTGGGCAGGGTTGAACACTGAAGCTTTCTTT,CASSWAGLNTEAFF
TRBV7-3,TRBJ2-7,TRBD1,-,TGTGCCAGCAGCCTCGGGACAGGCGGAACCTACGAGCAGTACTTC,CASSLGTGGTYEQYF